The rows below give T cell receptor beta chains drawn from one sample of a study of identical twins. TCRdb re-called the 5' RACE reads through MiXCR, storing one row per CDR3 protein. This table has 450,000 to 600,000 distinct CDR3 sequences, about 22% appearing once. In addition, the sample was reused for a study of yellow fever vaccine responses in identical twins.

The sequencing input was CD4+ T cells sorted from blood. The origin of the receptors is a woman aged 18-35 years in good health. Both conserved end residues are part of each CDR3. A D gene is named only where the DNA matches it firmly. Size is omitted from some rows. Given values are once, few, many or a class for expanded clones.

D: TRBD1
V: TRBV7-8
size: few
J: TRBJ1-2
DNA: TGTGCCAGCAGCTTAGCGTCGCAGGGGGGCAGCTACACCTTC
CDR3: CASSLASQGGSYTF

D: -
V: TRBV6-5
size: few
J: TRBJ2-2
DNA: TGTGCCAGCAGTTACTCGGTATCCGGCCTCACCGGGGAGCTGTTTTTT
CDR3: CASSYSVSGLTGELFF

D: -
V: TRBV5-1
size: few
J: TRBJ1-6
DNA: TGCGCCAGCAGCTCCGGGGATTCACCCCTCCACTTT
CDR3: CASSSGDSPLHF

D: -
V: TRBV12-3/TRBV12-4
size: few
J: TRBJ2-3
DNA: TGTGCCAGCAGTTTTGGGGCTGAAGGCACAGATACGCAGTATTTT
CDR3: CASSFGAEGTDTQYF

D: -
V: TRBV2
size: -
J: TRBJ2-1
DNA: TGTGCCAGCAGTGAAGCGCTTCTGACTAACAACAATGAGCAGTTCTTC
CDR3: CASSEALLTNNNEQFF

D: TRBD2
V: TRBV27
size: -
J: TRBJ2-5
DNA: TGTGCCAGCAGTCAAACGGGGAGGGGACGGGAGACCCAGTACTTC
CDR3: CASSQTGRGRETQYF

D: -
V: TRBV12-3/TRBV12-4
size: few
J: TRBJ2-7
DNA: TGTGCCAGCAGCCCCCGACATAGAACCTACGAGCAGTACTTC
CDR3: CASSPRHRTYEQYF

D: TRBD1
V: TRBV5-1
size: -
J: TRBJ2-4
DNA: TGCGCCAGCAGCTCCGGACAGGGGGGAGCCAAAAACATTCAGTACTTC
CDR3: CASSSGQGGAKNIQYF

D: TRBD1
V: TRBV11-1
size: few
J: TRBJ2-1
DNA: TGTGCCAGCAGCTACGGGACAGGGCTCACCCACCAGAGCTCCTACAATGAGCAGTTCTTC
CDR3: CASSYGTGLTHQSSYNEQFF

D: -
V: TRBV7-9
size: -
J: TRBJ1-4
DNA: TGTGCCAGCAGCTTAAGTAGATGGGGGGCTGAGGAAAAACTGTTTTTT
CDR3: CASSLSRWGAEEKLFF

D: TRBD2
V: TRBV7-9
size: -
J: TRBJ2-1
DNA: TGTGCCAGCAGCTTAGTGCGGGCGGGAGGGGATGAGCAGTTCTTC
CDR3: CASSLVRAGGDEQFF

D: TRBD1
V: TRBV9
size: -
J: TRBJ2-1
DNA: TGTGCCAGCAGCGTTCGCTCCGGGACAGGGGAGTACAATGAGCAGTTCTTC
CDR3: CASSVRSGTGEYNEQFF

D: -
V: TRBV2
size: few
J: TRBJ2-4
DNA: TGTGCCAGCAGTTCTCTCGGGCCGGACATTCAGTACTTC
CDR3: CASSSLGPDIQYF

D: -
V: TRBV7-2
size: -
J: TRBJ2-7
DNA: TGTGCCAGCAGCCGACAGACCCCCTACGAGCAGTACTTC
CDR3: CASSRQTPYEQYF

D: -
V: TRBV13
size: once
J: TRBJ1-1
DNA: TGTGCCAGCAGGGGGACGGATGAAGCTTTCTTT
CDR3: CASRGTDEAFF

D: -
V: TRBV12-3/TRBV12-4
size: many
J: TRBJ1-5
DNA: TGTGCCAGCAGGGAAGGCAGCCATAGCAATCAGCCCCAGCATTTT
CDR3: CASREGSHSNQPQHF

D: TRBD2
V: TRBV20-1
size: -
J: TRBJ2-1
DNA: TGCAGTGCTAGGGGACTAGCGGGACCTAATGAGCAGTTCTTC
CDR3: CSARGLAGPNEQFF

D: -
V: TRBV20-1
size: few
J: TRBJ2-7
DNA: TGCAGTGCCGAAGAAGACTCCTACGAGCAGTACTTC
CDR3: CSAEEDSYEQYF

D: -
V: TRBV3-1
size: -
J: TRBJ2-5
DNA: TGTGCCAGCAGCCGGGGGAATGGGGTTATGGAGACCCAGTACTTC
CDR3: CASSRGNGVMETQYF

D: -
V: TRBV25-1
size: few
J: TRBJ2-1
DNA: TGTGCCAGCAGTGAATCTAACCGGGGAGCGAATGAGCAGTTCTTC
CDR3: CASSESNRGANEQFF

D: -
V: TRBV5-1
size: -
J: TRBJ2-1
DNA: TGCGCCAGCAGCTCAGGGGATATCGAGCAGTTCTTC
CDR3: CASSSGDIEQFF

D: TRBD1
V: TRBV4-1
size: few
J: TRBJ2-7
DNA: TGCGCCAGCCGCGGGGGACAGGGTACTCCCTACGAGCAGTACTTC
CDR3: CASRGGQGTPYEQYF

D: -
V: TRBV6-1
size: few
J: TRBJ2-1
DNA: TGTGCCAGCAGGCGGACGGACTACAATGAGCAGTTCTTC
CDR3: CASRRTDYNEQFF

D: TRBD1
V: TRBV20-1
size: few
J: TRBJ1-6
DNA: TGCAGTGCTAGAGCCGGGACAGATAATTCACCCCTCCACTTT
CDR3: CSARAGTDNSPLHF

D: TRBD1
V: TRBV20-1
size: few
J: TRBJ2-6
DNA: TGCAGTGCTAGAGATCGTCCGGGACAGGGATCTTCTGGGGCCAACGTCCTGACTTTC
CDR3: CSARDRPGQGSSGANVLTF

D: -
V: TRBV12-3/TRBV12-4
size: -
J: TRBJ2-7
DNA: TGTGCCAGCAGTTTAAAGGGTTGGGAGCAGTACTTC
CDR3: CASSLKGWEQYF

D: -
V: TRBV28
size: few
J: TRBJ2-7
DNA: TGTGCCAGCAGTACCACGTCAGGGTTGAAGTCTCTCTACGAGCAGTACTTC
CDR3: CASSTTSGLKSLYEQYF